The 9 T cell receptor beta chains below all came from one sample that was sequenced in a study of blood T cell repertoires in COVID-19. Using immunoSEQ multiplex PCR, the repertoire was profiled, and TCRdb retains in-frame clones only, with some absent. Among around 70,000 clones listed, 91% were seen once. Sequenced sample: peripheral blood. The receptors here all came from a human donor in a cohort sampled during active COVID-19.

The J gene is TRBJ1-6, the V gene TRBV10-3, with TRBD1 matching over 11 bases. In germline, CDR1 is ENHRY, CDR2 SYGVKD. V dropped 5 bases and J dropped 5; count of bases not matched to a gene: 5. This CDR3 is built from 16 residues. CDR3 bases: TGTGCCATCAGTTCCCGGGGACAGGGGGATAATTCACCCCTCCACTTT. The encoded protein is CAISSRGQGDNSPLHF.

Written as DNA, the CDR3 is TGTGCCAGCAGTTCCAGGGGGCGGGTGAGCTACACCTTC. This codes for CASSSRGRVSYTF. The chain joins TRBV12-3 or TRBV12-4 to TRBJ1-2; 8 bases agree with TRBD1. After removal of 4 bases from V and 9 bases from J, the junction contained 7 bases not matched to a gene. This CDR3 contains 13 residues.

The chain uses TRBV5-1 and TRBJ2-5; D might be TRBD2 (7 bases). The CDR3 runs 13 residues. CDR1 is SGHRS, CDR2 YFSETQ, per germline. V lost 0 bases, J lost 5 bases, and 8 bases lay in between. The CDR3 protein is CASSLGGGETQYF. The CDR3 region has the DNA TGCGCCAGCAGCTTGGGCGGGGGCGAGACCCAGTACTTC. The full variable domain, its missing parts supplied by reference TRBV5-1 and TRBJ2-5, is KAGVTQTPRYLIKTRGQQVTLSCSPISGHRSVSWYQQTPGQGLQFLFEYFSETQRNKGNFPGRFSGRQFSNSRSEMNVSTLELGDSALYLCASSLGGGETQYFGPGTRLLVL.

V usage is TRBV2 and J usage is TRBJ2-2; 7 nucleotides agree with TRBD1. With V trimmed by 7 bases and J by 1 base, 3 bases remained unmatched. From germline, CDR1 is SNHLY and CDR2 FYNNEI. The CDR3 runs 14 residues. CDR3 DNA: TGTGCCAGCATAGGGGACAGGAACACCGGGGAGCTGTTTTTT. Protein sequence: CASIGDRNTGELFF.

The chain has TRBV5-5 and TRBJ2-2; 9 bases agree with TRBD2. CDR1 is SGHKS, CDR2 YYEKEE, per germline (reference sequence). Trimming at V came to 0 bases and at J to 1 base, leaving 4 bases not matched to a gene. The CDR3 totals 17 residues. The CDR3 nucleotides read TGTGCCAGCAGCTTGGTACCTAGCGGGATGAACACCGGGGAGCTGTTTTTT. Translation: CASSLVPSGMNTGELFF.

This chain connects TRBV2 to TRBJ1-6; 7 positions match TRBD1. Germline CDR1 is SNHLY and CDR2 is FYNNEI. The CDR3 covers 15 residues. Losses at the gene ends were 2 bases for V and 7 bases for J; bases not matched to a gene: 5. The CDR3 DNA reads TGTGCCAGCAGTGAATTCGGACAGGAGAATTCACCCCTCCACTTT. Translating gives CASSEFGQENSPLHF.

For this clone: Other DNA variants within this sample encode the same CDR3. The chain uses TRBV4-1 and TRBJ1-1; 7 bases are shared with TRBD1. The CDR3 runs to 15 residues. From germline, CDR1 is MGHRA and CDR2 YSYEKL. Losses at the gene ends were 3 bases for V and 0 bases for J; bases not matched to a gene: 4. CDR3: CASSHPGQLNTEAFF. For the CDR3, the DNA is TGCGCCAGCAGCCACCCGGGACAGTTGAACACTGAAGCTTTCTTT.

This sequence joins TRBV14 and TRBJ1-5; D may be TRBD1 (5 bases). V lost 4 bases to trimming and J lost 9 bases, with 13 bases between them. The CDR3 covers 13 residues. Germline values: CDR1 SGHDN, CDR2 FVKESK. The CDR3 is CASSLTTGLPQHF. For the CDR3, the DNA is TGTGCCAGCAGCCTTACAACAGGATTGCCCCAGCATTTT.

Turning to this clone: Its ends do not fully match the called genes, so a read error is possible. V usage is TRBV7-7 and J usage is TRBJ2-7; D is perhaps TRBD1 (5 bases). In germline, CDR1 is SSHAT, CDR2 FNYEAQ (reference sequence). The CDR3 length is 13 residues. This CDR3 reads CASSPMVGDEQYF. CDR3 bases: TGTGCTAGCAGCCCTATGGTAGGGGACGAGCAGTACTTC.